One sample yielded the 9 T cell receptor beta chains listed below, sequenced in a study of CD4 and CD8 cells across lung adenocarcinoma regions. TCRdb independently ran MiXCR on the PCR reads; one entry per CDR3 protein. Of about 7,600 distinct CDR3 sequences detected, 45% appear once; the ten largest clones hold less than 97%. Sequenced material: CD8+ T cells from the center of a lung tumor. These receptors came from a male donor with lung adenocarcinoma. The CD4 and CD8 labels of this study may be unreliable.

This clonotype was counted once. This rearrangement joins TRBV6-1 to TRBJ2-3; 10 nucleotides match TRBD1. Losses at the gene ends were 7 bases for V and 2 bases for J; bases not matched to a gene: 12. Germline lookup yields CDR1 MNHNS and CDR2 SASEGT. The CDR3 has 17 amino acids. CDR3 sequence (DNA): TGTGCCAGCAAGAGACAGGGGGCTACCTTTACCACAGATACGCAGTATTTT. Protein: CASKRQGATFTTDTQYF.

The CDR3 sequence is CASSEVRNTEAFF. CDR3 sequence (DNA): TGTGCCAGCAGTGAAGTAAGGAACACTGAAGCTTTCTTT. The gene calls are TRBV6-1 and TRBJ1-1; D gene ambiguous. Germline values: CDR1 MNHNS, CDR2 SASEGT. CDR3 size: 13 residues. The germline V and J ends were trimmed by 1 base and 1 base, with 4 bases remaining between them.

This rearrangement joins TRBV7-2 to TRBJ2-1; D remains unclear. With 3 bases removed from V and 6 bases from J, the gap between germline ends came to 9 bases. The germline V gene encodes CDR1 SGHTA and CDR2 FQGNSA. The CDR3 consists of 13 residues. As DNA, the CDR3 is TGTGCCAGCAGCTTCTCAACGGTCAATGAGCAGTTCTTC. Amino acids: CASSFSTVNEQFF.

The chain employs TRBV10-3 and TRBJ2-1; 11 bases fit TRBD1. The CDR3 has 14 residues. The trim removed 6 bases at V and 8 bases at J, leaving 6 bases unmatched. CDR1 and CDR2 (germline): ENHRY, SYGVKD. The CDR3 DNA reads TGTGCCATCAGCGTAGGACAGGGGGCCGATGAGCAGTTCTTC. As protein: CAISVGQGADEQFF.

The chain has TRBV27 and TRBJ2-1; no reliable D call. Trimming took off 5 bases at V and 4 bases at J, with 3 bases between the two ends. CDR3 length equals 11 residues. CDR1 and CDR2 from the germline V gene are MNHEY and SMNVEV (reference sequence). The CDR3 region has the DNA TGTGCCAGCAGTGGTTACAATGAGCAGTTCTTC. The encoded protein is CASSGYNEQFF.

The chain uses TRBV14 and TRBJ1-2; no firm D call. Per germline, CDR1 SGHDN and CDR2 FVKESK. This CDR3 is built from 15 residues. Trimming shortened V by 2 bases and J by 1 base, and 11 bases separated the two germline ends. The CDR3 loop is CASSQNWAFNYGYTF. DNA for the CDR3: TGTGCCAGCAGCCAAAATTGGGCGTTTAACTATGGCTACACCTTC.

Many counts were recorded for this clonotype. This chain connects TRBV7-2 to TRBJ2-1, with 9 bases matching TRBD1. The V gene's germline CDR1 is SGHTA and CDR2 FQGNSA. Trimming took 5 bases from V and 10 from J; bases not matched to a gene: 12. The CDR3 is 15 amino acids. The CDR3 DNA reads TGTGCCAGCAGCCCACAAGCGGGACAGGGTCGGGAGCAGTTCTTC. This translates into CASSPQAGQGREQFF.

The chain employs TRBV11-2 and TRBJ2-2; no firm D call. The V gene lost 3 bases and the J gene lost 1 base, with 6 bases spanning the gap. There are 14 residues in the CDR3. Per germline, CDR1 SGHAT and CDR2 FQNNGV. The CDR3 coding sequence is TGTGCCAGCAGCTTTTGGGGGAACACCGGGGAGCTGTTTTTT. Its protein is CASSFWGNTGELFF.

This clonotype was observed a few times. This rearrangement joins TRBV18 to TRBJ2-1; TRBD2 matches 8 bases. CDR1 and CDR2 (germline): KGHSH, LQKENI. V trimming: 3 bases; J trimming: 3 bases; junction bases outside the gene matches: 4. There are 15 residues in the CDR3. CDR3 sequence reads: CASSPSSGGYNEQFF. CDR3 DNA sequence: TGTGCCAGCTCACCTTCGAGCGGGGGCTACAATGAGCAGTTCTTC.